Below, 16 T cell receptor beta chains from the same sample are listed, as sequenced in a study of T cell changes during pregnancy in multiple sclerosis. Repertoires were generated with immunoSEQ multiplex PCR, while TCRdb's copy carries only in-frame clones and drops some. Of about 60,000 clones in the sample, around 91% were seen once. The material was peripheral blood, obtained in the second trimester of pregnancy. These receptors originate from a female donor in good health, enrolled as a control in a pregnancy study.

V is TRBV28 and J is TRBJ2-1; D is ambiguous. The CDR3 is 15 residues long. V lost 5 bases to trimming and J lost 1 base, with 12 bases between them. The germline gives CDR1 MDHEN, CDR2 SYDVKM. The CDR3, as DNA: TGTGCCAGCAGTATGACCCCGCGGTCCTACAATGAGCAGTTCTTC. Its protein is CASSMTPRSYNEQFF.

The chain joins TRBV7-9 to TRBJ1-5; possibly TRBD1 for D (5 bases). Trimming took 1 base from V and 9 from J, leaving 10 bases between them. CDR3 length: 13 residues. Germline CDR1 SEHNR, CDR2 FQNEAQ (reference sequence). CDR3 amino acids: CASSLGQQAPQHF. The CDR3 DNA reads TGTGCCAGCAGCTTAGGACAGCAAGCGCCCCAGCATTTT.

The rearrangement links TRBV11-2 to TRBJ1-1; the match to TRBD1 covers 10 bases. Germline CDR1 reads SGHAT; CDR2 reads FQNNGV. With V trimmed by 2 bases and J by 4 bases, 4 bases remained unmatched. There are 15 residues in the CDR3. CDR3 loop: CASSLLGQGITEAFF. The CDR3 nucleotides read TGTGCCAGCAGCTTATTGGGACAGGGGATCACTGAAGCTTTCTTT.

The chain carries TRBV11-3 and TRBJ2-7; D gene ambiguous. In germline, CDR1 is SGHNT, CDR2 YENEEA. The CDR3 is 14 amino acids. Trimming pared 2 bases from V and 5 bases from J, leaving 13 bases between. As DNA, the CDR3 is TGTGCCAGCAGCTTAAGTTCGGGTGTCCACGAGCAGTACTTC. Amino acid sequence: CASSLSSGVHEQYF.

The rearrangement links TRBV28 to TRBJ2-7; 7 bases agree with TRBD1. This CDR3 is 14 amino acids long. The germline V gene encodes CDR1 MDHEN and CDR2 SYDVKM. V shed 3 bases and J 4 bases; nucleotides not matched to a gene: 6. CDR3 sequence reads: CASSFEGAYYEQYF. DNA of the CDR3: TGTGCCAGCAGTTTTGAGGGGGCGTATTACGAGCAGTACTTC.

This clone came up once. This chain uses TRBV6-5 with TRBJ2-3; D is unresolved. Germline CDR1 is MNHEY and CDR2 is SVGAGI. The ends were cut back, 0 bases at V and 1 base at J, with 11 bases in the middle. CDR3 length: 16 amino acids. This chain's CDR3 is CASSYSAALGTDTQYF. CDR3 DNA sequence: TGTGCCAGCAGTTACTCGGCAGCGTTGGGCACAGATACGCAGTATTTT.

The V and J genes are TRBV29-1 and TRBJ1-2; D is ambiguous. This CDR3 is built from 11 residues. Germline assignment: CDR1 SQVTM and CDR2 ANQGSEA. Trimming removed 4 bases from V and 8 bases from J, with 11 bases in between. The CDR3 reads CSVGKAGGYTF. The CDR3 DNA reads as TGCAGCGTTGGTAAGGCGGGCGGCTACACCTTC.

This clone was seen just once. The chain joins TRBV6-1 to TRBJ1-1, with D tentatively TRBD1 (6 bases). This CDR3 contains 13 residues. Trimming took 6 bases from V and 3 from J, leaving 11 bases between them. The germline V gene encodes CDR1 MNHNS and CDR2 SASEGT. DNA of the CDR3: TGTGCCAGCAGACAGGGAAAGGACACTGAAGCTTTCTTT. This translates into CASRQGKDTEAFF.

This rearrangement joins TRBV7-9 to TRBJ2-1; D is uncertain. The ends were cut back, 3 bases at V and 13 bases at J, with 10 bases in the middle. CDR1 and CDR2 (germline): SEHNR, FQNEAQ (reference sequence). The CDR3 consists of 11 residues. The CDR3: CASSFVSEQFF. The DNA of the CDR3 is TGTGCCAGCAGCTTCGTGAGCGAACAGTTCTTC.

This clone was seen more than once but under ten times. The rearrangement uses TRBV6-1 and TRBJ1-4; a weak D match, TRBD1 (6 bases). CDR3 length: 14 amino acids. V lost 0 bases and J lost 9, with 11 bases in between. The V gene's germline CDR1 is MNHNS and CDR2 SASEGT. Here the CDR3 DNA reads TGTGCCAGCAGTGAAGCAGGACAGAACCAAAAACTGTTTTTT. This codes for CASSEAGQNQKLFF.

The rearrangement joins TRBV2 to TRBJ2-5; 7 bases map to TRBD2. The length of the CDR3 is 15 residues. The trim removed 3 bases at V and 4 bases at J, leaving 8 bases unmatched. CDR1 is SNHLY, CDR2 FYNNEI, per germline. For the CDR3, the DNA is TGTGCCAGCAGTGATGTGATCGGGAGGCCAGAGACCCAGTACTTC. Amino acids: CASSDVIGRPETQYF.

The chain combines TRBV5-4 with TRBJ2-7, with D possibly TRBD2 on 6 matching bases. CDR1 and CDR2 from the germline V gene are SGHNT and YYREEE (reference sequence). Trimming removed 2 bases at V and 7 bases at J, with 16 bases between. There are 14 residues in the CDR3. CDR3 residues: CASSFPNGRGEQYF. The CDR3 region has the DNA TGTGCCAGCAGCTTCCCTAACGGCCGGGGGGAGCAGTACTTC.

To note about this clone: An end of the junction does not agree with germline; a read error may underlie this. The chain carries TRBV28 and TRBJ2-7, with 9 nucleotides matching TRBD2. Germline V CDR1 and CDR2: MDHEN, SYDVKM. The CDR3 is 16 amino acids. The CDR3 coding sequence is TGTGCCAGCAGTAAACTAGCGGGTACCCTCTCCCACGAGCAGTACTTC. Translating it yields CASSKLAGTLSHEQYF.

The rearrangement uses TRBV5-5 and TRBJ1-6; weak D call: TRBD1 (5 bases). This CDR3 is 14 amino acids long. The germline V and J ends were trimmed by 0 bases and 7 bases, with 8 bases remaining between them. Germline lookup yields CDR1 SGHKS and CDR2 YYEKEE (reference sequence). The CDR3 coding sequence is TGTGCCAGCAGCTTGGTTCAGGGAAATTCACCCCTCCACTTT. It encodes CASSLVQGNSPLHF.

The rearrangement uses TRBV7-9 and TRBJ2-1, with a weak D call TRBD1 (6 bases). In germline, CDR1 is SEHNR, CDR2 FQNEAQ (reference sequence). There are 16 residues in the CDR3. V lost 2 bases to trimming and J lost 5 bases, with 16 bases between them. CDR3 protein: CASSLIVSGTHNEQFF. CDR3 nucleotides: TGTGCCAGCAGCTTAATCGTCTCCGGGACACACAATGAGCAGTTCTTC.

The chain links TRBV29-1 to TRBJ2-1; D perhaps matches TRBD2 (6 bases). V shed 3 bases and J shed 6 bases, with 12 bases lying between them. There are 13 residues in the CDR3. Germline V gives CDR1 SQVTM, CDR2 ANQGSEA. In DNA, the CDR3 is TGCAGCGTTGATCCGACTAGATTCAATGAGCAGTTCTTC. It specifies CSVDPTRFNEQFF.